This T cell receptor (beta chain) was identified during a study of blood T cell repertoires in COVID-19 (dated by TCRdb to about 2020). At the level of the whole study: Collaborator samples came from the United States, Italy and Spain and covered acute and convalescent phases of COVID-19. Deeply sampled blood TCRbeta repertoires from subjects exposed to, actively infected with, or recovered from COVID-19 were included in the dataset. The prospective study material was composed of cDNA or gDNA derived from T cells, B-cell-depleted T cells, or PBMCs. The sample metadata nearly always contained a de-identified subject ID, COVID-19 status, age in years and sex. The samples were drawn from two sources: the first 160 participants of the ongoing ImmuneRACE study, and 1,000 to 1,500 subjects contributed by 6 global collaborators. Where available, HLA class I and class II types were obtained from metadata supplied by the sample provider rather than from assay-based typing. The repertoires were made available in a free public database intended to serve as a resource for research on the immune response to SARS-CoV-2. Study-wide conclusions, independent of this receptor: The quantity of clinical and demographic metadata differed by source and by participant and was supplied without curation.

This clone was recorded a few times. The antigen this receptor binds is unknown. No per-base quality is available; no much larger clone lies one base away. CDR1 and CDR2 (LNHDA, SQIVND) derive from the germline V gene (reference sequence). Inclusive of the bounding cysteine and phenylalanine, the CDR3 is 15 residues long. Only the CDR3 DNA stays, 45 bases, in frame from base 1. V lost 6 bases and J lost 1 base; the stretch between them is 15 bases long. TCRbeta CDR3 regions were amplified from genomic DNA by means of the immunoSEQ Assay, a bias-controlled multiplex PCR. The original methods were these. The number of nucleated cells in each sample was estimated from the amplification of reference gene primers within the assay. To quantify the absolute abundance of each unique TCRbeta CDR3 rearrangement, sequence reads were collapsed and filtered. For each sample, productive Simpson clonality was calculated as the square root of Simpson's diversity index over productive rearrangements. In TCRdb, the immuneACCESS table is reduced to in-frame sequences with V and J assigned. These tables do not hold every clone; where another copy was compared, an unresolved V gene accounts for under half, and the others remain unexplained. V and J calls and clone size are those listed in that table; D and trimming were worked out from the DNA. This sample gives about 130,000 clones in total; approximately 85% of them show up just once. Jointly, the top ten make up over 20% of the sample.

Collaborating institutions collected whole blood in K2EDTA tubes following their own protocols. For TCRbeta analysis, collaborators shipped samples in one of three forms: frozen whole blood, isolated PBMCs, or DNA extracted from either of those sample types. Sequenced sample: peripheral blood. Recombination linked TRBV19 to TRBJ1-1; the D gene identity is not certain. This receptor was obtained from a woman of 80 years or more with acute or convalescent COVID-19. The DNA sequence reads TGTGCCAGTAGCAATACTCTTCTAAGGAACACTGAAGCTTTCTTT. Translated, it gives CASSNTLLRNTEAFF. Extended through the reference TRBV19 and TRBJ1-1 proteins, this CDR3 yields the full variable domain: DGGITQSPKYLFRKEGQNVTLSCEQNLNHDAMYWYRQDPGQGLRLIYYSQIVNDFQKGDIAEGYSVSREKKESFPLTVTSAQKNPTAFYLCASSNTLLRNTEAFFGQGTRLTVV.